This T cell receptor (beta chain) was captured by sequencing in a study of OX40 agonist ivuxolimab in advanced cancers. Study context: Hepatocellular carcinoma, melanoma, renal cell or head and neck cancer occurred in dose-escalation patients. The dose-escalation cohort was roughly 83% male, with a mean age of around 54 years, ranging about 20 to 79. Points from the study as a whole: Determination of antigen specificity was not performed for the expanded peripheral T cells. Mean expanded clone counts were higher in CD8+ than CD4+ T cells.

Profiled with immunoSEQ multiplex PCR; TCRdb holds only in-frame clones, not every one. This sample carries 65,000 to 95,000 clones, 75% to 90% of them seen once, and the ten largest clones take roughly 6%. On this clone itself: Its target is not known.

The germline V and J ends were trimmed by 4 bases and 4 bases, with 4 bases remaining between them. The CDR3 totals 11 residues. Germline V lookup: CDR1 MDHEN, CDR2 SYDVKM. The chain couples TRBV28 to TRBJ1-2; D is uncertain. The receptor's source is an adult with an advanced solid tumor such as melanoma, head and neck, liver or kidney cancer. The sample was CD4+ or CD8+ T cells sorted from blood, taken in a trial of the OX40 agonist ivuxolimab. The CDR3: CASSSRYGYTF. CDR3 in DNA: TGTGCCAGCAGTTCCCGCTATGGCTACACCTTC.